The 7 T cell receptor beta chains in this list originate from one sample, sequenced in a study of blood T cell repertoires in COVID-19. Libraries were prepared by immunoSEQ multiplex PCR; TCRdb keeps only in-frame clonotypes and omits some of them. The sample lists roughly 410,000 clones; around 87% were seen once. The material sequenced was peripheral blood. The source is an older woman with COVID-19, enrolled during active disease.

This clone was observed a handful of times. Within the sample, other DNA sequences also encode this same CDR3. V gene TRBV14 combines with J gene TRBJ2-7, with TRBD1 matching over 8 bases. The ends lost 8 bases at V and 1 base at J; junction bases unmatched: 4. CDR1 SGHDN and CDR2 FVKESK come from the germline V gene. This CDR3 region has 13 residues. CDR3: CASGTGGSYEQYF. CDR3 DNA: TGTGCCAGCGGGACAGGAGGATCCTACGAGCAGTACTTC.

CDR3: CASTGGRAGPYGYTF. CDR3 DNA sequence: TGTGCCAGCACCGGCGGGAGGGCGGGCCCCTATGGCTACACCTTC. The V and J genes are TRBV6-5 and TRBJ1-2; no firm D call. Per germline, CDR1 MNHEY and CDR2 SVGAGI. Trimming removed 7 bases at V and 4 bases at J, with 19 bases between. This CDR3 contains 15 residues.

J is TRBJ1-1 and V is TRBV5-8; D perhaps matches TRBD1 (5 bases). Germline loops: CDR1 SGHTS, CDR2 YDEGEE. Trimming removed 6 bases at V and 3 bases at J, with 15 bases between. The CDR3 runs to 14 residues. This CDR3 is CASIKGWQYTEAFF. The CDR3 region has the DNA TGTGCCAGCATCAAGGGGTGGCAGTACACTGAAGCTTTCTTT.

The V gene is TRBV7-9, the J gene TRBJ1-5; D remains ambiguous. The CDR3 has 13 residues. Trimming took 5 bases from V and 8 from J, leaving 13 bases between them. The germline V gene has CDR1 SEHNR and CDR2 FQNEAQ (reference sequence). CDR3 sequence reads: CASSLPAGEPQHF. CDR3 in DNA: TGTGCCAGCAGCCTGCCTGCGGGAGAGCCCCAGCATTTT. The variable domain in full, with the rest retrieved from reference TRBV7-9 and TRBJ1-5, is DTGVSQNPRHKITKRGQNVTFRCDPISEHNRLYWYRQTLGQGPEFLTYFQNEAQLEKSRLLSDRFSAERPKGSFSTLEIQRTEQGDSAMYLCASSLPAGEPQHFGDGTRLSIL.

In its sample, this clone was seen many times. The V call is TRBV6-5, the J call TRBJ2-3; 8 nucleotides match TRBD1. The CDR3 spans 12 residues. Per germline, CDR1 MNHEY and CDR2 SVGAGI. In DNA form, the CDR3 reads TGTGCTGGACAGGGTTTCACAGATACGCAGTATTTT. Translating it yields CAGQGFTDTQYF.

V usage is TRBV7-3 and J usage is TRBJ2-1, with TRBD2 matching 10 bases. Germline loops: CDR1 SGHTA, CDR2 FQGTGA. The CDR3 loop spans 14 amino acids. The V gene end was trimmed by 4 bases and the J gene end by 8 bases; junction bases not matched to a gene: 5. In DNA, the CDR3 is TGTGCCAGCAGCTCCAGCGGGGGGGCTGATGAGCAGTTCTTC. Its translation: CASSSSGGADEQFF. The complete variable domain, with remaining parts taken from reference TRBV7-3 and TRBJ2-1, reads GAGVSQTPSNKVTEKGKYVELRCDPISGHTALYWYRQSLGQGPEFLIYFQGTGAADDSGLPNDRFFAVRPEGSVSTLKIQRTERGDSAVYLCASSSSGGADEQFFGPGTRLTVL.

CDR3 loop: CASSPHRTGEGAEQYF. Written as DNA, the CDR3 is TGTGCCAGCAGCCCCCACAGGACAGGGGAGGGGGCCGAGCAGTACTTC. The J gene is TRBJ2-7, the V gene TRBV7-3; TRBD1 matches at 9 bases. V trimming: 5 bases; J trimming: 6 bases; junction bases outside the gene matches: 14. CDR1 and CDR2 (germline): SGHTA, FQGTGA. The CDR3 extends over 16 amino acids.